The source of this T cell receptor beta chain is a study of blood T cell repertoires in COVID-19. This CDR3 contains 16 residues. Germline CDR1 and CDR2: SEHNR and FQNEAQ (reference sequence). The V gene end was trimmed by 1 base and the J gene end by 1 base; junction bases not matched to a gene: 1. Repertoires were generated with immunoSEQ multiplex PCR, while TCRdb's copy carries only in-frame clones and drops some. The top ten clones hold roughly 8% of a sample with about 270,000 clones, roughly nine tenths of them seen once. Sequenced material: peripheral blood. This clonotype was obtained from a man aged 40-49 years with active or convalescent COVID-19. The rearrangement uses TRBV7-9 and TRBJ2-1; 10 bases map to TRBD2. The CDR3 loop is CASSLGSGRSYNEQFF. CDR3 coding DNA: TGTGCCAGCAGCTTAGGTAGCGGGAGGTCCTACAATGAGCAGTTCTTC.